These T cell receptor beta chains were read from a single sample in a study of CD8 T cells in ankylosing spondylitis. TCRdb re-derived calls from the 5' RACE reads in MiXCR, one entry per CDR3 protein. The data contain 800,000 to 900,000 distinct CDR3 sequences, around 11% of them singletons. The sequenced sample was blood, either unsorted or a sorted T cell fraction (not recorded which). The receptors were gathered from a male donor with ankylosing spondylitis. CDR3s include the opening cysteine and the closing phenylalanine or tryptophan. Each record gives: V gene, clone size, CDR3 protein. Clone size is shown for a subset of rows, as once, few, many or a class of expanded clone.

>TRBV30|few
CAWSTNGGVETQYF
>TRBV4-2|many
CASSQAGETQYF
>TRBV7-8|many
CASSWNRGPYEQYF
>TRBV12-3/TRBV12-4|-
CASSRDLTNSPLHF
>TRBV7-2|many
CASVGEITYNSPLHF
>TRBV20-1|few
CSAITGAYEKLFF
>TRBV27|-
CASNLAGVPYNEQFF
>TRBV20-1|-
CSARPRTGIETQYF
>TRBV29-1|few
CSVSHTNTGELFF
>TRBV5-1|-
CASSFNNQGAYEQYF
>TRBV7-2|-
CASSLNRGRGIQYF
>TRBV5-1|-
CASSLEGTTYNSPLHF
>TRBV12-3/TRBV12-4|-
CASSLPVSFNQPQHF
>TRBV11-3|-
CASSLEWGQGASEAFF
>TRBV7-2|-
CASSFSTSGTLDEQFF
>TRBV7-9|-
CASSFIWGITDTQYF
>TRBV20-1|few
CSAGGRGNQPQHF
>TRBV7-9|many
CASSLSRTGRSTDTQYF
>TRBV5-6|few
CASSHVEGTEAFF
>TRBV27|-
CASRSSGGNQPQHF
>TRBV30|few
CAWSGRLLGGYTF
>TRBV5-6|-
CASILAVRYNEQFF
>TRBV18|few
CASSLHPPGENQPQHF
>TRBV12-3/TRBV12-4|few
CASGQDRSNQPQHF
>TRBV6-1|many
CASWGNTGATGNTIYF
>TRBV7-3|many
CASSRDRETEAFF
>TRBV9|few
CASSTTGHQPQHF
>TRBV29-1|-
CSAGVGDEQFF
>TRBV7-3|few
CASSDPGGEKTF
>TRBV3-1|-
CASSQTQQGEQYF
>TRBV28|-
CASSAGPSYTF
>TRBV4-3|many
CASSRGPLETQYF
>TRBV7-2|few
CASTTARGRRWFF
>TRBV6-2/TRBV6-3|-
CASSYPPNTGELFF
>TRBV12-3/TRBV12-4|-
CASSLSRDRNEKLFF
>TRBV5-1|-
CASSLEVARNEQYF
>TRBV29-1|many
CSVAGLADSYEQYF
>TRBV12-3/TRBV12-4|many
CASSLGPEGIAFF
>TRBV28|-
CASSSGGSNYGYTF
>TRBV29-1|many
CSVAGVFSYEQYF
>TRBV5-1|few
CASSLGLQPSTDTQYF
>TRBV7-2|many
CASSRRGSTDTQYF
>TRBV5-1|few
CASSLRAGDYYEQYF
>TRBV5-1|few
CASSLVGRIYNEQFF
>TRBV7-2|-
CASSFRTSGSSYNEQFF
>TRBV20-1|-
CSARDGGRANTEAFF
>TRBV20-1|-
CSARPSSQETQYF
>TRBV24-1|many
CATSGSGGARETQYF
>TRBV19|-
CASSIGGTNEKLFF
>TRBV5-1|few
CASTTTGGNTGELFF
>TRBV6-1|few
CASSDPGYGYTF
>TRBV12-3/TRBV12-4|few
CASSKRQFFGAGELFF
>TRBV12-3/TRBV12-4|few
CASSPFAVGETQYF
>TRBV30|few
CAWSVGGTDSYEQYF
>TRBV6-2/TRBV6-3|-
CASSYDGGPRPQHF